What follows is one TCR beta chain and its context. Its specificity is unknown. The data are from a study of CD8 T cells in ankylosing spondylitis. Study-level findings and limits: Within matched ankylosing spondylitis synovial fluid, disease-linked clones were reportedly significantly enriched. Peripheral blood held disease-linked clones only at relatively low frequency, and these were CD8+. There was a TCR beta motif, made of 7 or 8 highly homologous variants, that appeared characteristic of ankylosing spondylitis blood.

Scientists made TCR beta libraries using quantitative 5'-RACE with molecular barcodes. Via MiXCR, TCRdb re-called the 5' RACE reads, giving one row per CDR3 protein. This sample carries about 440,000 distinct CDR3 sequences, 15% to 20% of them seen once, and the ten largest clones take under 1.2%. Sequenced material: blood, either unsorted or a sorted T cell fraction (not recorded which). The origin of this receptor is a male donor with ankylosing spondylitis.

The CDR3 DNA is TGCAGTGAAAGGGGGGTAGGGAACACTGAAGCTTTCTTT. It codes for CSERGVGNTEAFF. The chain joins TRBV20-1 to TRBJ1-1, with TRBD1 as a possible D gene (6 bases). V lost 7 bases and J lost 1, with 13 bases in between. Germline V lookup: CDR1 DFQATT, CDR2 SNEGSKA (reference sequence). This CDR3 has 13 residues.